Listed below are T cell receptor beta chains from one sample, sequenced in a study of blood T cell repertoires in COVID-19. Here immunoSEQ multiplex PCR was the method, and the copy in TCRdb shows in-frame clones only, minus some. The sample lists some 510,000 clones, roughly 90% occurring once. Sequencing was carried out using PBMCs or T cells enriched from blood (not recorded which). Source of these receptors: a middle-aged woman who had recovered from COVID-19. The CDR3 runs from the conserved cysteine through the conserved F or W. D genes are given only for firm matches. A row's size may be missing; if present it is once, few, many or a size class.

>TRBV15|-|-|TRBJ2-7
TGTGCCACCTGGACTCCTGAAGGCGAGCAGTACTTC
CATWTPEGEQYF
>TRBV10-3|-|-|TRBJ1-2
TGTGCCTTCGCTACTTCTGTGGCAGGTGAGGGCTACACCTTC
CAFATSVAGEGYTF
>TRBV7-2|-|-|TRBJ1-1
TGTGCCAGCAGCTTATCTGGGACACTGAACACTGAAGCTTTCTTT
CASSLSGTLNTEAFF
>TRBV4-2|-|-|TRBJ2-7
TGTGCCAGCAGCCAAGATAACAGGGAAGAGCAGTACTTC
CASSQDNREEQYF
>TRBV11-3|-|TRBD1|TRBJ1-3
TGTGCCAGCAGCTACTGGGACAGGGCTTTTGGAAACACCATATATTTT
CASSYWDRAFGNTIYF
>TRBV4-2|once|TRBD2|TRBJ2-1
TGTGCCAGCAGCCTGGGACTAGGGGGCAATGAGCAGTTCTTC
CASSLGLGGNEQFF
>TRBV28|-|TRBD1|TRBJ1-5
TGTGCCACCCCGGACAGGCAAAATCAGCCCCAGCATTTT
CATPDRQNQPQHF
>TRBV6-2/TRBV6-3|-|-|TRBJ2-2
TGTGCCAGCAGTTACTCCGACAGAGGCACGAACACCGGGGAGCTGTTTTTT
CASSYSDRGTNTGELFF
>TRBV3-1/TRBV3-2|once|TRBD1|TRBJ2-1
TGTGCCAGCAGCTCCCACAGGGGCGATGAGCAGTTCTTC
CASSSHRGDEQFF
>TRBV14|-|-|TRBJ2-1
TGTGCCAGCAGCCAAGCCGGGACTCGACTACACAATGAGCAGTTCTTC
CASSQAGTRLHNEQFF
>TRBV5-4|-|TRBD1|TRBJ2-5
TGTGCCAGCAGCTGGGGCACCTCGACAGGGAGTCGTAGTGACCAGTACTTC
CASSWGTSTGSRSDQYF
>TRBV6-5|-|-|TRBJ2-5
TGTGCCAGCATCCGAGGGCCCCAAGAGACCCAGTACTTC
CASIRGPQETQYF
>TRBV6-5|few|-|TRBJ2-1
TGTGCCAGCAGTCCGAGGGCCTACAATGAGCAGTTCTTC
CASSPRAYNEQFF
>TRBV21-1|-|-|TRBJ2-7
TGTGCCAGCAGCAAATTCCTCAAAGACAGGGATGGTTACGAGCAGTACTTC
CASSKFLKDRDGYEQYF
>TRBV6-5|-|TRBD2|TRBJ2-3
TGTGCCAGCGGAGCAGGAGACGGGAGGGGAGATACGCAGTATTTT
CASGAGDGRGDTQYF
>TRBV18|-|TRBD1|TRBJ1-1
TGTGCCAGCTCGCAATCAGGGGGTTTCACTGAAGCTTTCTTT
CASSQSGGFTEAFF
>TRBV30|-|TRBD1|TRBJ1-2
TGTGCCTGCTATTACAGGGGGCAAGACGTCTATGGCTACACCTTC
CACYYRGQDVYGYTF
>TRBV7-9|once|-|TRBJ2-3
TGTGCCAGCAGCAGCCGACAGTCATCTAGCACAGATACGCAGTATTTT
CASSSRQSSSTDTQYF
>TRBV14|once|-|TRBJ1-1
TGTGCCAGCAGCCAACAGTCTTCGTGGAACACTGAAGCTTTCTTT
CASSQQSSWNTEAFF
>TRBV30|-|-|TRBJ1-5
TGTGCCTGGAATAAGGGAGTGAGCAATCAGCCCCAGCATTTT
CAWNKGVSNQPQHF
>TRBV5-1|-|TRBD2|TRBJ2-1
TGCGCCAGCAGCTTGGAGGCTAGCGGGAATGAGCAGTTCTTC
CASSLEASGNEQFF
>TRBV18|-|-|TRBJ1-6
TGTGCCAGCTCACCAGGGAGTACAAATTCACCCCTCCACTTT
CASSPGSTNSPLHF
>TRBV5-1|few|-|TRBJ1-2
TGCGCCAGCAGTGTCAGCGGGGGAGCCCCCTATGGCTACACCTTC
CASSVSGGAPYGYTF
>TRBV29-1|-|TRBD1|TRBJ1-1
TGCAGCGTGGAGACAGGGGTTGGCACTGAAGCTTTCTTT
CSVETGVGTEAFF
>TRBV29-1|-|-|TRBJ2-1
TGCAGCGTTGAACTAGCTGCGTCCTACAATGAGCAGTTCTTC
CSVELAASYNEQFF
>TRBV4-3|-|-|TRBJ1-2
TGCGCCAGCAGCCCCACGCCTCTATACTATGGCTACACCTTC
CASSPTPLYYGYTF
>TRBV5-1|-|-|TRBJ2-7
TGCGCCAGCAGCACATACCCCTACGAGCAGTACTTC
CASSTYPYEQYF
>TRBV7-9|few|-|TRBJ1-2
TGTGCCAGCAGCTCTCTACAGGGAGTTTACTATGGCTACACCTTC
CASSSLQGVYYGYTF
>TRBV7-2|-|TRBD2|TRBJ2-5
TGTGCCAGCAGCTTTGATCCAACTAGCGCCGAGACCCAGTACTTC
CASSFDPTSAETQYF
>TRBV4-1|-|TRBD2|TRBJ2-3
TGCGCCAGCAGCCAAGGAGGCCGGACTAGCGGGTCAGATACGCAGTATTTT
CASSQGGRTSGSDTQYF
>TRBV2|few|TRBD1|TRBJ1-1
TGTGCCAGCAGTGCAACGGGACAGATGAACACTGAAGCTTTCTTT
CASSATGQMNTEAFF
>TRBV12-3/TRBV12-4|once|TRBD1|TRBJ2-3
TGTGCCAGCAGTCCAGGGACAGGGACGACGCAGTATTTT
CASSPGTGTTQYF
>TRBV14|once|-|TRBJ2-3
TGTGCCAGCAGCCAATCAGGGGATACGCAGTATTTT
CASSQSGDTQYF
>TRBV30|-|TRBD1|TRBJ1-1
TGTGCCTGGAGTGTAGGACAGGGGCACACTGAAGCTTTCTTT
CAWSVGQGHTEAFF
>TRBV28|-|-|TRBJ2-1
TGTGCCAGCAATCATTTTAAGGCGGAACCGGACAATGAGCAGTTCTTC
CASNHFKAEPDNEQFF
>TRBV18|-|TRBD2|TRBJ2-1
TGTGCCAGCTCCTTTATAGCGGGAGTCGACAATGAGCAGTTCTTC
CASSFIAGVDNEQFF
>TRBV7-2|-|-|TRBJ1-5
TGTGCCAGCAGCTTCGGACAAGGCAATCAGCCCCAGCATTTT
CASSFGQGNQPQHF